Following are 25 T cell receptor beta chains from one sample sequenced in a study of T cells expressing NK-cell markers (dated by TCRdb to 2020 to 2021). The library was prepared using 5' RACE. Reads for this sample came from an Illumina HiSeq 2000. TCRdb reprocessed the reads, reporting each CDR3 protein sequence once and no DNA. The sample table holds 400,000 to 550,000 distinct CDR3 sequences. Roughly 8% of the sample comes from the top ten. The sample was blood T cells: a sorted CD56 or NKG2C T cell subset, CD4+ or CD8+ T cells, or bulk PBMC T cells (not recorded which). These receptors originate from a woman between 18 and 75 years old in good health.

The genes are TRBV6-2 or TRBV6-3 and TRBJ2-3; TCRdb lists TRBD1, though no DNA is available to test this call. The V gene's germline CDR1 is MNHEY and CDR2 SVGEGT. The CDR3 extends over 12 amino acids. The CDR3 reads CASSTGTYTQYF.

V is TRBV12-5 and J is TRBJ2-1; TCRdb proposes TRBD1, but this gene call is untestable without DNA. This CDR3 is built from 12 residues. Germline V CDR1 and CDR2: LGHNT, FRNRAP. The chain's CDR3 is CASNRDGNEQFF.

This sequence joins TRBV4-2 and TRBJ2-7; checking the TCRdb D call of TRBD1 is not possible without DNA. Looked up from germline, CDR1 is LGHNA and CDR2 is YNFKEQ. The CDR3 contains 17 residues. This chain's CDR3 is CASSRQGTGWTSYEQYF.

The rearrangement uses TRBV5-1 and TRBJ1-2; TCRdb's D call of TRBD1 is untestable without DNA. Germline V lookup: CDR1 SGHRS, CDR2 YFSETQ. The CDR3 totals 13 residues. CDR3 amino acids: CASRLTGLYGYTF. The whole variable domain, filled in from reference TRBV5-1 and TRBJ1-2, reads KAGVTQTPRYLIKTRGQQVTLSCSPISGHRSVSWYQQTPGQGLQFLFEYFSETQRNKGNFPGRFSGRQFSNSRSEMNVSTLELGDSALYLCASRLTGLYGYTFGSGTRLTVV.

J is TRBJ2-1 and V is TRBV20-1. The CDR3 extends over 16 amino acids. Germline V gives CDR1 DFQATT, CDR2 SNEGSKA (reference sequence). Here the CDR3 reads CSAYSTISSSYNEQFF.

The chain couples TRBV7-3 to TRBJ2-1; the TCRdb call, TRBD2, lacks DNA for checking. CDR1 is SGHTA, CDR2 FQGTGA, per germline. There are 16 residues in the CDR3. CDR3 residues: CATAKRGGHAYNEQFF.

This CDR3 is CSASFQANQPQHF. The chain has TRBV20-1 and TRBJ1-5. This CDR3 has 13 residues. The germline CDR1 and CDR2 sequences are DFQATT and SNEGSKA (reference sequence).

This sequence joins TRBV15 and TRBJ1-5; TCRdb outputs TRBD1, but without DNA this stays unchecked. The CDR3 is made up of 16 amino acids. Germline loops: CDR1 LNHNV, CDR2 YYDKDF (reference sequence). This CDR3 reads CATSREVGVSNQPQHF.

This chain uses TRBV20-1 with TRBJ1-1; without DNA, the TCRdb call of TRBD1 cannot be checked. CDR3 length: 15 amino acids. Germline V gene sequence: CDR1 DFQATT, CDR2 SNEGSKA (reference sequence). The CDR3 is CSARKGLVGDAEAFF.

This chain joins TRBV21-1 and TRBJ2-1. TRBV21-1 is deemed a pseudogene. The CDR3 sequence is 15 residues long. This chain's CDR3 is CASSIALFLFHEQFF.

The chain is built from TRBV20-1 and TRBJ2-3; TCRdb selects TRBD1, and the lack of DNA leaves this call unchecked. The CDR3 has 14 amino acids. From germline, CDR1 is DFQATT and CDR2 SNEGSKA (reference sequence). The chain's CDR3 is CSARKAEPGDTQYF.

The CDR3 loop reads CASSVDRANTGELFF. The chain combines TRBV9 with TRBJ2-2. Germline V gives CDR1 SGDLS, CDR2 YYNGEE. CDR3 length equals 15 residues.

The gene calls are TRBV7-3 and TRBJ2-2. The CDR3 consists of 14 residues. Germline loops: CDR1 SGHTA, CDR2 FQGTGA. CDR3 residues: CASSLVGTTGELFF.

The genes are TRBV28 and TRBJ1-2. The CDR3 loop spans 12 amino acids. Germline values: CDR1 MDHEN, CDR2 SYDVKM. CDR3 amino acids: CASNKQSLGYTF.

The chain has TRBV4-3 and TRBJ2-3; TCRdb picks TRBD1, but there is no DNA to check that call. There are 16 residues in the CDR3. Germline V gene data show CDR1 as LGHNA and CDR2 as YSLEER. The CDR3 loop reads CASSQLHTGGADTQYF.

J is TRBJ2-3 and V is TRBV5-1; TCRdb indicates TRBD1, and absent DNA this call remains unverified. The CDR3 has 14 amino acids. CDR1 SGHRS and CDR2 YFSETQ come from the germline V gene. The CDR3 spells CASRRDRPADTQYF.

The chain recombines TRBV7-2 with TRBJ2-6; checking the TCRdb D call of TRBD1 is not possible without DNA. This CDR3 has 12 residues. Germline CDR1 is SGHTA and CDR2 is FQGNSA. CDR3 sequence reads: CASSRDSHVLTF. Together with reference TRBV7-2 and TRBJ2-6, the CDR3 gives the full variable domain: GAGVSQSPSNKVTEKGKDVELRCDPISGHTALYWYRQSLGQGLEFLIYFQGNSAPDKSGLPSDRFSAERTGGSVSTLTIQRTQQEDSAVYLCASSRDSHVLTFGAGSRLTVL.

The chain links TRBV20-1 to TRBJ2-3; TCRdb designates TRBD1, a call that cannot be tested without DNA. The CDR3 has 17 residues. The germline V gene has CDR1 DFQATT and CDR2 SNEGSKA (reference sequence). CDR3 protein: CSARDPRGRGVTDTQYF.

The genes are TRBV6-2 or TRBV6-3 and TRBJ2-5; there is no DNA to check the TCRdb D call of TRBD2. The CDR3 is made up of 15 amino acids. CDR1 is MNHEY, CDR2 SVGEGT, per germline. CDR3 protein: CASSYFAGSQETQYF.

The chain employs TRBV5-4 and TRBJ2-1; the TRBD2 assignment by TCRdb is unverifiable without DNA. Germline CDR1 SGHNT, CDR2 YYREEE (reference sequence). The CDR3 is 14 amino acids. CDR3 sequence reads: CASSPEGFPGEQFF.

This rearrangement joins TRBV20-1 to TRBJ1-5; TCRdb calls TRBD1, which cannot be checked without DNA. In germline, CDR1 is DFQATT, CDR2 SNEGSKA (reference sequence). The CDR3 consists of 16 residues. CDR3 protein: CSAGQGAGVGNQPQHF.

CDR3 protein: CASSPTPGNTIYF. The genes are TRBV18 and TRBJ1-3. This CDR3 spans 13 amino acids. Germline V lookup: CDR1 KGHSH, CDR2 LQKENI.

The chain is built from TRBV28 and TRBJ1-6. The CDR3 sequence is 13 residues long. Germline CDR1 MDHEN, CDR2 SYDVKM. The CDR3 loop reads CASSLGPYSPLHF.

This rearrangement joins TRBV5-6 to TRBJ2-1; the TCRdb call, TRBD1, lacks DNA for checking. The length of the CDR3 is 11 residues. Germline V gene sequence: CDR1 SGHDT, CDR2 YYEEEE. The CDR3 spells CASRSRGGQFF.

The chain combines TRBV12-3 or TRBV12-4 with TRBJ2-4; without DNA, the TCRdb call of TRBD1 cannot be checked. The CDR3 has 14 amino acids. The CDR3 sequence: CASSFAGRGNIQYF.